Listed below are T cell receptor beta chains from one sample, sequenced in a study of T-cell memory formation after mild COVID-19. MiXCR was run by TCRdb on the 5' RACE reads, yielding one entry per CDR3 protein. Of 250,000 to 400,000 distinct CDR3 sequences in the sample, roughly an eighth are singletons; the top ten hold 21%. The material sequenced was PBMCs or a T cell subset sorted from them (not recorded which). All receptors derive from a man aged 18 to 29 who had mild COVID-19 (a few samples of this study predate the infection). Cell type and time point are not known. Each CDR3 is given with its conserved first and last residue. Each record gives: clone size, D gene, J gene, V gene, CDR3 DNA, CDR3 protein. A D gene is named only where the DNA matches it firmly. The size field is filled for only some rows; it gives once, few, many or a size class.

few | NA | TRBJ1-5 | TRBV20-1 | TGCAGTGCCCTAGAAAGAGGGAAGGGGCAGCCCCAGCATTTT | CSALERGKGQPQHF
many | NA | TRBJ2-3 | TRBV9 | TGTGCCAGCAGCCCTCCTAGGGGACTCAGCACAGATACGCAGTATTTT | CASSPPRGLSTDTQYF
few | NA | TRBJ1-2 | TRBV7-2 | TGTGCCAGCAGCTCCGCAAGGCGGGGACTCTATGGCTACACCTTC | CASSSARRGLYGYTF
many | NA | TRBJ2-7 | TRBV7-2 | TGTGCCAGCAGCTTAACAAACGAGCAGTACTTC | CASSLTNEQYF
NA | TRBD2 | TRBJ2-3 | TRBV7-3 | TGTGCCAGCAGCTCGACTAGCGGCACGCAGTATTTT | CASSSTSGTQYF
few | NA | TRBJ2-3 | TRBV7-3 | TGTGCCAGCAGTTATAGCTGGGACGCCACAGATACGCAGTATTTT | CASSYSWDATDTQYF
NA | NA | TRBJ2-3 | TRBV3-1 | TGTGCCAGCAGCCAGGGTCCTATCCGCACAGATACGCAGTATTTT | CASSQGPIRTDTQYF
NA | NA | TRBJ2-3 | TRBV10-3 | TGTGCCATCAGTGATGGACAGTACGTCACAGATACGCAGTATTTT | CAISDGQYVTDTQYF
few | NA | TRBJ2-3 | TRBV7-9 | TGTGCCAGCACCCGGGTGGGGCAGGGGACCTTCACAGATACGCAGTATTTT | CASTRVGQGTFTDTQYF
NA | TRBD2 | TRBJ2-5 | TRBV11-2 | TGTGCCAGCAGACCCCCAGCGGGACAAGAGACCCAGTACTTC | CASRPPAGQETQYF